Included here is one TCR beta chain sequence, with context. What it binds is not known. Data came from immunoSEQ multiplex PCR; TCRdb stores just in-frame clones and leaves some out. The sample consists of over 100,000 clones, 88% of them appearing once. The sample belongs to a study of cytomegalovirus exposure and HLA in healthy donors. Whole-study results and caveats: The classifier reportedly diagnosed cytomegalovirus status with high specificity and sensitivity.

This TCR was recovered from a woman younger than 35 in good health and CMV-seropositive. Specimen: PBMCs.

The CDR3 DNA sequence: TGTGCCTGGAAGGGGACAGACTATGGCTACACCTTC. Translated, it gives CAWKGTDYGYTF. This chain uses TRBV30 with TRBJ1-2; 7 bases align to TRBD1. The V gene end was trimmed by 4 bases and the J gene end by 3 bases; junction bases not matched to a gene: 2. CDR1 is GTSNPN, CDR2 SVGIG, per germline (reference sequence). The CDR3 totals 12 residues.